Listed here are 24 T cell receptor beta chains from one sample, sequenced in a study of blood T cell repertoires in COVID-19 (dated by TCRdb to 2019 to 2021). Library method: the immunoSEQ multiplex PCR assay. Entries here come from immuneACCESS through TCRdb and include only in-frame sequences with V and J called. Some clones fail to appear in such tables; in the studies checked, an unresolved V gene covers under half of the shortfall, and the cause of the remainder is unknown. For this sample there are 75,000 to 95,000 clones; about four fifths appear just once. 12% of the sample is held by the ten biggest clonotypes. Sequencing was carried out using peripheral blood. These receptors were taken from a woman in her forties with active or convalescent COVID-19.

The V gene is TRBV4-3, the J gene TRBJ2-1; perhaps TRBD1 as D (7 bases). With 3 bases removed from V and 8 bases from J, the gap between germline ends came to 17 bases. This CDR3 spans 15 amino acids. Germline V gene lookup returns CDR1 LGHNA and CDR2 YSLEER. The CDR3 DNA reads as TGCGCCAGCAGCCACCGACAGGGAGGTTTCTATGAGCAGTTCTTC. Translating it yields CASSHRQGGFYEQFF.

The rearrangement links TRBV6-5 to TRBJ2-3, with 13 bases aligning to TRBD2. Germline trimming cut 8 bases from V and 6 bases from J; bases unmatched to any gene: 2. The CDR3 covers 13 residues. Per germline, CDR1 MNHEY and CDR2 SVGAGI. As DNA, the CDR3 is TGTGCCAGCCAGACTAGCGGGGGGGATACGCAGTATTTT. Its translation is CASQTSGGDTQYF.

The DNA of the CDR3 is TGTGCCAGCTCACCACCGAACACCCACACCGGGGAGCTGTTTTTT. It specifies CASSPPNTHTGELFF. This chain joins TRBV18 and TRBJ2-2; D ambiguous. The CDR3 is 15 residues long. The ends were cut back, 0 bases at V and 3 bases at J, with 8 bases in the middle. CDR1 KGHSH and CDR2 LQKENI come from the germline V gene. The whole variable domain, remainder taken from reference TRBV18 and TRBJ2-2, is NAGVMQNPRHLVRRRGQEARLRCSPMKGHSHVYWYRQLPEEGLKFMVYLQKENIIDESGMPKERFSAEFPKEGPSILRIQQVVRGDSAAYFCASSPPNTHTGELFFGEGSRLTVL.

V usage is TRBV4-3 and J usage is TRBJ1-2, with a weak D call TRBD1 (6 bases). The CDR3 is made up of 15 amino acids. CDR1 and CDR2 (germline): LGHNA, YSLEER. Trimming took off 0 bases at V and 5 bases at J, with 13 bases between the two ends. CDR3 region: CASSQDDRQSYGYTF. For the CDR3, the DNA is TGCGCCAGCAGCCAAGATGACAGGCAGTCTTATGGCTACACCTTC.

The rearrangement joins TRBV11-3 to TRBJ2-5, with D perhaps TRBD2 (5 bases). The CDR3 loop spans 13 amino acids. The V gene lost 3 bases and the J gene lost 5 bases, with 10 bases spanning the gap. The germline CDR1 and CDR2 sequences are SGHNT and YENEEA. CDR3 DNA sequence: TGTGCCAGCAGCTTCGGGATAGGGGAGACCCAGTACTTC. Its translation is CASSFGIGETQYF.

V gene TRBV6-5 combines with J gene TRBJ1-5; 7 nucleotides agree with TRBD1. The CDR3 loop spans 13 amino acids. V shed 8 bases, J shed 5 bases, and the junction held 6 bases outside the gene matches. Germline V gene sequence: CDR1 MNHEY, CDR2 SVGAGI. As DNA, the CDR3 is TGTGCCAGCGCAGGGACAGCACATCAGCCCCAGCATTTT. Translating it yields CASAGTAHQPQHF.

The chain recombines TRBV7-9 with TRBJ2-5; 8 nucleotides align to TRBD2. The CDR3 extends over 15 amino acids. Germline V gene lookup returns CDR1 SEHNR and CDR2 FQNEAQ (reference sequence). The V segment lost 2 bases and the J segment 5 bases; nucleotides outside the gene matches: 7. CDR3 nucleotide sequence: TGTGCCAGCAGCTTATCGGGACTAGTTGGGGAGACCCAGTACTTC. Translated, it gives CASSLSGLVGETQYF.

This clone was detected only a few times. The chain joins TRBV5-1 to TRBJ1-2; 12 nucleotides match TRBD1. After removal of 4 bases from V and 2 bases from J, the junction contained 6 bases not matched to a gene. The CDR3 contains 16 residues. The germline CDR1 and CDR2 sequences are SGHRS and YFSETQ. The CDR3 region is CASSGGQGARNYGYTF. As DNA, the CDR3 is TGCGCCAGCAGCGGGGGACAGGGGGCTCGAAACTATGGCTACACCTTC.

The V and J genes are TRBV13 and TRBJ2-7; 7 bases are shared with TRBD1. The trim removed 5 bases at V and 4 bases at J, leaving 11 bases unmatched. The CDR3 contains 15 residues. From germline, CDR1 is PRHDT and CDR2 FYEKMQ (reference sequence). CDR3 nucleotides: TGTGCCAGCAGCCTCAGATACAGGGGTAGGTACGAGCAGTACTTC. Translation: CASSLRYRGRYEQYF. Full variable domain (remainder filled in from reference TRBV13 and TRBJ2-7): AAGVIQSPRHLIKEKRETATLKCYPIPRHDTVYWYQQGPGQDPQFLISFYEKMQSDKGSIPDRFSAQQFSDYHSELNMSSLELGDSALYFCASSLRYRGRYEQYFGPGTRLTVT.

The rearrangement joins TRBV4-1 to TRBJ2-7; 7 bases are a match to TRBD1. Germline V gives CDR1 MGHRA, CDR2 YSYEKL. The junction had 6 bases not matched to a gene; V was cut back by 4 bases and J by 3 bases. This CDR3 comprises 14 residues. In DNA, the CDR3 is TGCGCCAGCAGCCTCGGCCGGGACAGCTACGAGCAGTACTTC. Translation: CASSLGRDSYEQYF.

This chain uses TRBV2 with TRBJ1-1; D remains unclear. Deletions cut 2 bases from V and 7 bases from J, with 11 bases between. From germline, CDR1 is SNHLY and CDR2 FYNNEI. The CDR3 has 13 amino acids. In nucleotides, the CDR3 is TGTGCCAGCAGTGAACCTTCGGAGCTTGAAGCTTTCTTT. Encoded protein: CASSEPSELEAFF. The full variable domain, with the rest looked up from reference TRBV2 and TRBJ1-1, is EPEVTQTPSHQVTQMGQEVILRCVPISNHLYFYWYRQILGQKVEFLVSFYNNEISEKSEIFDDQFSVERPDGSNFTLKIRSTKLEDSAMYFCASSEPSELEAFFGQGTRLTVV.

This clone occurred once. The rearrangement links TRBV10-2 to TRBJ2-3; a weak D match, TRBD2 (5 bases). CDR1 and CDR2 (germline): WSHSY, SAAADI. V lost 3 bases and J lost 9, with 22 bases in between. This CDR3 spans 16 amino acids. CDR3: CASSEGPSGVLRTQYF. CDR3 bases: TGCGCCAGCAGTGAAGGTCCCAGCGGCGTGCTAAGGACGCAGTATTTT.

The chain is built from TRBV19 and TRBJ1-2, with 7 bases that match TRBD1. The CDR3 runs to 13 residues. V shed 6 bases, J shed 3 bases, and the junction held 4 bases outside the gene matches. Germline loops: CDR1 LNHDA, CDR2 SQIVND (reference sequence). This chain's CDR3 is CASRRGPDYGYTF. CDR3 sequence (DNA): TGTGCCAGTAGAAGGGGGCCGGACTATGGCTACACCTTC.

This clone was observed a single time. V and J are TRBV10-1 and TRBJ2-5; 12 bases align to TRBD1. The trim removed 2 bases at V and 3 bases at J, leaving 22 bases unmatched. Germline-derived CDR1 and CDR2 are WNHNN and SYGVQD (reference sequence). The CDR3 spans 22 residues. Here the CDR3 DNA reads TGCGCCAGCAGTGAGGTGGGACAGGGGGCGAAAAGACCTACATCCGAGAAAGAGACCCAGTACTTC. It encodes CASSEVGQGAKRPTSEKETQYF.

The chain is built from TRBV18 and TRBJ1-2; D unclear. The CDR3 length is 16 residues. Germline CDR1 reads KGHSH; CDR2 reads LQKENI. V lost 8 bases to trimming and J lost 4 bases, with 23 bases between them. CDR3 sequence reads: CASAPGSLDPGYGYTF. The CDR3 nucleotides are TGTGCCAGCGCGCCGGGGTCGTTGGACCCGGGCTATGGCTACACCTTC.

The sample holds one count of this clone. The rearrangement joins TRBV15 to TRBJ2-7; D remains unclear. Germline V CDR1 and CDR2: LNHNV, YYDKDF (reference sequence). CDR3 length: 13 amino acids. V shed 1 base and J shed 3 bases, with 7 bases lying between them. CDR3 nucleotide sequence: TGTGCCACCAGCAGAGTAAATCGCTACGAGCAGTACTTC. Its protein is CATSRVNRYEQYF.

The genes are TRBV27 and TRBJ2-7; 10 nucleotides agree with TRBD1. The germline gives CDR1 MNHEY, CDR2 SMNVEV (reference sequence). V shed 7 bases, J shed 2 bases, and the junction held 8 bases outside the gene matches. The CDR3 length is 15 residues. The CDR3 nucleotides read TGTGCCAGCACCGCCCCGGGACAGGGGACCTACGAGCAGTACTTC. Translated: CASTAPGQGTYEQYF.

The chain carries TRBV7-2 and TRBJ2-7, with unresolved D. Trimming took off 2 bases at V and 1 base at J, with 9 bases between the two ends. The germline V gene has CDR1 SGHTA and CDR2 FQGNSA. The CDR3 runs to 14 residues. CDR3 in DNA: TGTGCCAGCAGCTTAAATAGTCTTTCCTACGAGCAGTACTTC. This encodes CASSLNSLSYEQYF.

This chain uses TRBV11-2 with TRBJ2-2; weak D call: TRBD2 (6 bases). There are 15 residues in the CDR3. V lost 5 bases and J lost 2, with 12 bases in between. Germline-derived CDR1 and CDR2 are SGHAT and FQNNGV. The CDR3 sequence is CASSNRDFNTGELFF. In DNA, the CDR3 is TGTGCCAGCAGCAACCGGGACTTCAACACCGGGGAGCTGTTTTTT.

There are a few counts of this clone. CDR3 region: CASSYSVVVSYNEQFF. The CDR3 bases are TGTGCCAGCAGTTACTCGGTAGTAGTTTCCTACAATGAGCAGTTCTTC. The chain uses TRBV6-5 and TRBJ2-1; D is uncertain. Germline V CDR1 and CDR2: MNHEY, SVGAGI. The CDR3 is 16 amino acids. V lost 0 bases to trimming and J lost 1 base, with 10 bases between them.

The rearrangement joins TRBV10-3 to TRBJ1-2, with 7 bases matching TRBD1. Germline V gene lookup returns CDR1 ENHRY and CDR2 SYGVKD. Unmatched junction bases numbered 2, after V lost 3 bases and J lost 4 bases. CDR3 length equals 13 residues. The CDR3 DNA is TGTGCCATCAGTGAAGAGGGGGCCTATGGCTACACCTTC. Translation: CAISEEGAYGYTF.

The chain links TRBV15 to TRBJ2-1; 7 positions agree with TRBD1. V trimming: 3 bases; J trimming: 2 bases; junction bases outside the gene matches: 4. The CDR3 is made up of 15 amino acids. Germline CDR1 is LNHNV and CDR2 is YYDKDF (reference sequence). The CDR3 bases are TGTGCCACCAGCAGGGGGACAGACACCTACAATGAGCAGTTCTTC. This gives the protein CATSRGTDTYNEQFF. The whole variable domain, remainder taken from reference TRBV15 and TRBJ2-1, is DAMVIQNPRYQVTQFGKPVTLSCSQTLNHNVMYWYQQKSSQAPKLLFHYYDKDFNNEADTPDNFQSRRPNTSFCFLDIRSPGLGDTAMYLCATSRGTDTYNEQFFGPGTRLTVL.

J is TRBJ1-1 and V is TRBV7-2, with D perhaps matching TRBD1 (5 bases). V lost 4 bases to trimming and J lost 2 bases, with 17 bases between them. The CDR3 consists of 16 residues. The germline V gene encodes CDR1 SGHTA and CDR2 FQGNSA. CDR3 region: CASSSRVSQENTEAFF. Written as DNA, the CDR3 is TGTGCCAGCAGCTCCCGGGTCTCACAGGAAAACACTGAAGCTTTCTTT.

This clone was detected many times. Here the CDR3 reads CASSQTGTQTDTQYF. CDR3 in DNA: TGTGCCAGCAGTCAGACAGGGACTCAGACAGATACGCAGTATTTT. The chain joins TRBV6-5 to TRBJ2-3; maybe TRBD1 (7 bases). Trimming shortened V by 5 bases and J by 3 bases, and 15 bases separated the two germline ends. The V gene's germline CDR1 is MNHEY and CDR2 SVGAGI. The CDR3 is 15 residues long.